This T cell receptor beta chain was retrieved from a study of blood T cells in healthy people across ages. A word on this clonotype: The target antigen is unknown.

Findings and caveats of the study: While age rose, TCR beta diversity per million T cells dropped in a roughly linear way. Naive CD4+ cells and diversity were both higher in long-lived donors than in aged donors.

Using a J-beta primer mix together with a sample-barcoded 5' primer, a second PCR was run for about 7 to 12 cycles. One entry per CDR3 protein results from TCRdb running MiXCR on the 5' RACE reads. Of about 640,000 distinct CDR3 sequences listed, approximately 40% are singletons. This clonotype originated in an elderly man in good health. Sequencing was performed on blood.

The chain's CDR3 is CASSLNPLRPRASGRGYEQFF. The DNA for the CDR3 is TGTGCCAGCAGCCTTAACCCCCTCCGTCCGCGGGCTAGCGGGAGGGGGTATGAGCAGTTCTTC. The chain joins TRBV7-2 to TRBJ2-1; 12 nucleotides match TRBD2. The V and J ends lost 5 bases and 8 bases, in that order; junction bases with no gene match: 25. The CDR3 contains 21 residues. Per the germline V gene, CDR1 is SGHTA and CDR2 is FQGNSA.